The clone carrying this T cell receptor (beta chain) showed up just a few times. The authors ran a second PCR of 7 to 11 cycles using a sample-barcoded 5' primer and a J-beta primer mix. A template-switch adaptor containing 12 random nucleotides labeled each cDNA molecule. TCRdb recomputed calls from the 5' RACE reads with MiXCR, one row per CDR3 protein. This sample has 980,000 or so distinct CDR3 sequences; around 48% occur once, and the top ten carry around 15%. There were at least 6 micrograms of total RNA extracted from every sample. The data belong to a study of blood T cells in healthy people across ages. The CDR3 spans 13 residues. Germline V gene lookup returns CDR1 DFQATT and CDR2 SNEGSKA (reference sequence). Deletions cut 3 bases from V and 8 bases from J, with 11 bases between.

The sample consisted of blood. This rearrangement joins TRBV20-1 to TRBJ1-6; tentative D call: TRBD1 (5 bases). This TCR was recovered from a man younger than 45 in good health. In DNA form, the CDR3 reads TGCAGTGCTAGGGATGGCAGGGATTCACCCCTCCACTTT. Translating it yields CSARDGRDSPLHF.